Described below is a single T cell receptor (beta chain) sequence and its context. This sample is drawn from a study of blood T cells in healthy people across ages. It was with a sample-barcoded 5' primer and a J-beta primer mix that a second PCR of roughly 7 to 12 cycles was run. TCRdb itself ran the 5' RACE reads through MiXCR, one entry per CDR3 protein. This table holds approximately 780,000 distinct CDR3 sequences, around 25% found once. V gave up 2 bases and J gave up 5 bases; unmatched junction bases: 10. This CDR3 region has 15 residues. In germline, CDR1 is SQVTM, CDR2 ANQGSEA. The sample was also linked to a second study, of T cells of mothers and their children. That source notes: Input to cDNA synthesis comprised all extracted RNA, at a ratio of roughly 1.5 ug per 15 ul.

The sample was blood. V and J are TRBV29-1 and TRBJ2-5; TRBD2 aligns across 8 bases. This clonotype was sampled from a boy between 10 and 17 years old in good health. As DNA, the CDR3 is TGCAGCGTTGAAAGTAGCGGGGTTTCGGATGAGACCCAGTACTTC. Amino acids: CSVESSGVSDETQYF.